This T cell receptor (beta chain) is drawn from a study of T cells in Graves' hyperthyroidism and ophthalmopathy. It was RNA transcripts that yielded the amplified TCR beta CDR3 regions. The TCR CDR3 was amplified in a first-round RT-PCR using the HTBI primer set. TCRdb used MiXCR to reprocess the multiplex PCR reads, holding one entry per CDR3 protein. In the table there are about 600,000 distinct CDR3 sequences, more than 12% of which are singletons. The V end was cut by 6 bases, the J end by 1 base, with 7 bases between. The CDR3 length is 13 residues. This clonotype has ten or more counts. The sequencing input was blood. The V call is TRBV12-3 or TRBV12-4, the J call TRBJ2-4, with D uncertain. The source of this sequence is a woman aged 50 to 65 with Graves' ophthalmopathy. CDR3 sequence: CASSSVAKNIQYF. The DNA for the CDR3 is TGTGCCAGCAGCTCCGTCGCCAAAAACATTCAGTACTTC.